The 18 T cell receptor beta chains below all came from one sample that was sequenced in a study of cytomegalovirus exposure and HLA in healthy donors. 13 Jbeta primers and 60 Vbeta primers were used for the PCR. Clones were read by immunoSEQ multiplex PCR, and TCRdb kept only the in-frame ones, dropping some. Of some 86,000 clones in the sample, around 79% were seen once. Sequencing input: PBMCs. The receptor source for this set is a woman in her forties in good health and CMV-seropositive.

This chain uses TRBV9 with TRBJ1-1, with 9 bases aligning to TRBD1. Germline V gene lookup returns CDR1 SGDLS and CDR2 YYNGEE. With 4 bases clipped from V and 6 bases from J, the junction kept 4 bases outside the gene matches. CDR3 length: 13 residues. Written as DNA, the CDR3 is TGTGCCAGCAGCTTGGGACAGGGCCCTGAAGCTTTCTTT. Its protein is CASSLGQGPEAFF.

This chain links TRBV28 with TRBJ2-1; 11 positions match TRBD2. Germline V gene data show CDR1 as MDHEN and CDR2 as SYDVKM. Germline trimming cut 6 bases from V and 3 bases from J; bases unmatched to any gene: 13. This CDR3 has 18 residues. The CDR3 coding sequence is TGTGCCAGCAGCCAAACTAGCCAAACTAGCGGGAGCTACAATGAGCAGTTCTTC. Translation gives CASSQTSQTSGSYNEQFF.

V usage is TRBV19 and J usage is TRBJ1-2; possible D gene TRBD1, 6 bases. Trimming stripped 2 bases from V and 4 bases from J, with 17 bases between. Germline loops: CDR1 LNHDA, CDR2 SQIVND (reference sequence). The CDR3 length is 16 residues. The CDR3 here is CASSIPTNRAIYGYTF. The CDR3 DNA reads as TGTGCCAGTAGTATACCTACCAACAGGGCCATCTATGGCTACACCTTC.

The V and J genes are TRBV18 and TRBJ2-7; no firm D call. The V and J ends lost 3 bases and 3 bases respectively, with 6 bases between them. CDR3 length: 12 amino acids. Germline V CDR1 and CDR2: KGHSH, LQKENI. The DNA of the CDR3 is TGTGCCAGCTCACCTAGCCTCTACGAGCAGTACTTC. Translated, it gives CASSPSLYEQYF.

This chain joins TRBV6-5 and TRBJ2-7; no reliable D call. CDR3 size: 14 residues. In germline, CDR1 is MNHEY, CDR2 SVGAGI. Trimming removed 0 bases from V and 3 bases from J, with 9 bases in between. The CDR3 DNA follows: TGTGCCAGCAGTTACTCGGCAGGAAGCTACGAGCAGTACTTC. Residues: CASSYSAGSYEQYF.

The chain links TRBV19 to TRBJ1-1, with 7 bases that match TRBD1. The CDR3 sequence is 15 residues long. Looked up from germline, CDR1 is LNHDA and CDR2 is SQIVND (reference sequence). V lost 3 bases and J lost 4; bases outside the gene matches: 8. The CDR3 DNA reads TGTGCCAGTAGTATTCACAGGGGAGGAGGCACTGAAGCTTTCTTT. Its translation is CASSIHRGGGTEAFF. Looking up the rest from reference TRBV19 and TRBJ1-1 gives the full variable domain: DGGITQSPKYLFRKEGQNVTLSCEQNLNHDAMYWYRQDPGQGLRLIYYSQIVNDFQKGDIAEGYSVSREKKESFPLTVTSAQKNPTAFYLCASSIHRGGGTEAFFGQGTRLTVV.

This rearrangement joins TRBV27 to TRBJ1-5; 7 bases line up with TRBD1. Germline V gene sequence: CDR1 MNHEY, CDR2 SMNVEV (reference sequence). The V and J ends lost 2 bases and 4 bases, in that order; junction bases with no gene match: 2. This CDR3 is 14 amino acids long. CDR3 residues: CASSLTGANQPQHF. The CDR3 nucleotides read TGTGCCAGCAGTTTAACAGGGGCGAATCAGCCCCAGCATTTT.

This clone was counted once. The chain recombines TRBV15 with TRBJ2-2, with D possibly matching TRBD1 (5 bases). V was trimmed by 3 bases and J by 3 bases, leaving 11 bases between them. The CDR3 is 15 amino acids. CDR1 is LNHNV and CDR2 is YYDKDF in the germline V gene (reference sequence). In DNA form, the CDR3 reads TGTGCCACCAGCAGCAGGGAATTCGACACCGGGGAGCTGTTTTTT. Amino acids: CATSSREFDTGELFF. Using reference TRBV15 and TRBJ2-2 for the parts outside the CDR3, the full variable domain is DAMVIQNPRYQVTQFGKPVTLSCSQTLNHNVMYWYQQKSSQAPKLLFHYYDKDFNNEADTPDNFQSRRPNTSFCFLDIRSPGLGDTAMYLCATSSREFDTGELFFGEGSRLTVL.

J is TRBJ2-1 and V is TRBV7-3, with TRBD2 matching over 13 bases. The V and J ends lost 5 bases and 6 bases, in that order; junction bases with no gene match: 4. This CDR3 comprises 15 residues. Germline V CDR1 and CDR2: SGHTA, FQGTGA. CDR3 in DNA: TGTGCCAGCAGCCCGGGGACTAGCGGGGCCAATGAGCAGTTCTTC. Protein: CASSPGTSGANEQFF.

The chain carries TRBV6-5 and TRBJ2-5, with a weak D call TRBD1 (5 bases). Germline values: CDR1 MNHEY, CDR2 SVGAGI. V was clipped by 2 bases and J by 3 bases, with 10 bases between them. CDR3 size: 14 residues. CDR3 region: CASSYGAGKETQYF. Here the CDR3 DNA reads TGTGCCAGCAGTTACGGGGCTGGTAAAGAGACCCAGTACTTC.

The chain couples TRBV30 to TRBJ1-6; maybe TRBD1 (6 bases). The CDR3 runs 14 residues. Trimming shortened V by 5 bases and J by 7 bases, and 15 bases separated the two germline ends. Germline CDR1 reads GTSNPN; CDR2 reads SVGIG (reference sequence). The CDR3 sequence is CAWGGDTRNSPLHF. DNA for the CDR3: TGTGCCTGGGGGGGGGACACACGGAATTCACCCCTCCACTTT. The whole variable domain, remainder taken from reference TRBV30 and TRBJ1-6, is SQTIHQWPATLVQPVGSPLSLECTVEGTSNPNLYWYRQAAGRGLQLLFYSVGIGQISSEVPQNLSASRPQDRQFILSSKKLLLSDSGFYLCAWGGDTRNSPLHFGNGTRLTVT.

V gene TRBV6-5 combines with J gene TRBJ1-2; perhaps TRBD1 as D (6 bases). The V gene lost 2 bases and the J gene lost 6 bases, with 13 bases spanning the gap. This CDR3 region has 14 residues. The V gene's germline CDR1 is MNHEY and CDR2 SVGAGI. Written as DNA, the CDR3 is TGTGCCAGCAGTTACCCAGGGAGGGGGAATGGCTACACCTTC. This encodes CASSYPGRGNGYTF.

In this sample, this clone turned up a few times. The V and J genes are TRBV19 and TRBJ2-1; tentatively, D is TRBD1 (5 bases). The CDR3 is 18 amino acids. CDR1 is LNHDA and CDR2 is SQIVND in the germline V gene (reference sequence). Trimming took off 3 bases at V and 1 base at J, with 19 bases between the two ends. For the CDR3, the DNA is TGTGCCAGTAGTATGGCCCCTATTCAGGGTTTTTCCTACAATGAGCAGTTCTTC. Translation: CASSMAPIQGFSYNEQFF.

In its sample, this clone was seen a few times. The rearrangement links TRBV18 to TRBJ1-2; the D is unclear. The V gene lost 5 bases and the J gene lost 4 bases, with 17 bases spanning the gap. CDR3 size: 15 residues. Germline values: CDR1 KGHSH, CDR2 LQKENI. CDR3: CASSREESTLYGYTF. The CDR3 coding sequence is TGTGCCAGCTCAAGGGAGGAGTCAACCCTCTATGGCTACACCTTC. Full variable domain (rest looked up from reference TRBV18 and TRBJ1-2): NAGVMQNPRHLVRRRGQEARLRCSPMKGHSHVYWYRQLPEEGLKFMVYLQKENIIDESGMPKERFSAEFPKEGPSILRIQQVVRGDSAAYFCASSREESTLYGYTFGSGTRLTVV.

The chain couples TRBV19 to TRBJ2-7; TRBD1 agrees at 8 bases. J lost 4 bases, V lost 5 bases, and 10 bases had no gene match. The germline V gene encodes CDR1 LNHDA and CDR2 SQIVND (reference sequence). This CDR3 has 15 amino acids. The DNA for the CDR3 is TGTGCCAGTAGTGGACTGGAACAGGGGGGATACGAGCAGTACTTC. Its translation: CASSGLEQGGYEQYF.

V and J are TRBV7-9 and TRBJ2-2; 10 nucleotides align to TRBD2. CDR3 length: 16 residues. Germline loops: CDR1 SEHNR, CDR2 FQNEAQ (reference sequence). After removal of 1 base from V and 4 bases from J, the junction contained 3 bases not matched to a gene. CDR3 nucleotides: TGTGCCAGCAGCTTAGGACTAGCGGGCCTCACCGGGGAGCTGTTTTTT. It translates to CASSLGLAGLTGELFF.

V usage is TRBV7-9 and J usage is TRBJ2-2; TRBD1 matches 7 bases. J gave up 1 base and V 5 bases, and 4 bases lay outside the gene matches. The CDR3 is made up of 15 amino acids. Per the germline V gene, CDR1 is SEHNR and CDR2 is FQNEAQ (reference sequence). Here the CDR3 DNA reads TGTGCCAGCAGCGACCGGGACAGGAACACCGGGGAGCTGTTTTTT. Translation: CASSDRDRNTGELFF.

V gene TRBV9 combines with J gene TRBJ1-1; possible D gene TRBD1, 5 bases. With 4 bases removed from V and 1 base from J, the gap between germline ends came to 23 bases. Germline-derived CDR1 and CDR2 are SGDLS and YYNGEE. The CDR3 is 18 residues long. The CDR3 protein is CASSSQMVAGLANTEAFF. CDR3 DNA sequence: TGTGCCAGCAGCTCCCAGATGGTGGCAGGGCTGGCGAACACTGAAGCTTTCTTT.